These 27 T cell receptor beta chains share one sample of origin, sequenced in a study of Ad26.COV2.S vaccination and SARS-CoV-2 variants. Measured with immunoSEQ multiplex PCR; TCRdb has only the in-frame clones, and not every one. The data show under 150,000 clones, with 86% seen just once and approximately 5.1% held by the top ten. The material sequenced was peripheral blood, taken after recovery from COVID-19. The receptor set was obtained from a human donor who had recovered from COVID-19.

The chain has TRBV2 and TRBJ1-1; no definite D call. The V and J ends lost 7 bases and 4 bases respectively, with 13 bases between them. The germline V gene encodes CDR1 SNHLY and CDR2 FYNNEI. CDR3 length equals 13 residues. CDR3 in DNA: TGTGCCAGCACTGGGCAGCGGGGCACTGAAGCTTTCTTT. It specifies CASTGQRGTEAFF.

The CDR3 region has the DNA TGTGCCAGCAGTCCACTCGTCCTATGGGATGGCTACACCTTC. Its protein product is CASSPLVLWDGYTF. The chain couples TRBV6-2 or TRBV6-3 to TRBJ1-2; D remains unclear. The V end lost 5 bases, the J end lost 6 bases, and 16 bases lay between the germline ends. Germline loops: CDR1 MNHEY, CDR2 SVGEGT. The CDR3 runs 14 residues.

The rearrangement uses TRBV2 and TRBJ2-7, with D perhaps TRBD1 or TRBD2 (5 bases each). The V end was cut by 6 bases, the J end by 12 bases, with 15 bases between. The CDR3 extends over 11 amino acids. CDR1 and CDR2 from the germline V gene are SNHLY and FYNNEI. The DNA of the CDR3 is TGTGCCAGCAGGCAACGAAGTGGGGGGTACTTC. Translating gives CASRQRSGGYF.

V and J are TRBV6-2 or TRBV6-3 and TRBJ2-7; no reliable D call. CDR1 and CDR2 (germline): MNHEY, SVGEGT. The CDR3 consists of 15 residues. The germline V and J ends were trimmed by 0 bases and 2 bases, with 11 bases remaining between them. CDR3 sequence reads: CASSYSMGTTYEQYF. CDR3 sequence (DNA): TGTGCCAGCAGTTACTCTATGGGAACCACCTACGAGCAGTACTTC.

Only a few counts were recorded for this clone. The chain combines TRBV7-9 with TRBJ1-2, with D maybe TRBD1 (5 bases). The V gene lost 1 base and the J gene lost 0 bases, with 12 bases spanning the gap. The CDR3 loop spans 16 amino acids. CDR1 and CDR2 (germline): SEHNR, FQNEAQ (reference sequence). The CDR3 is CASSLVRDAANYGYTF. The CDR3 DNA reads TGTGCCAGCAGCTTAGTAAGGGACGCTGCTAACTATGGCTACACCTTC.

The chain carries TRBV12-5 and TRBJ1-1, with D maybe TRBD1 (6 bases). The CDR3 loop spans 16 amino acids. Trimming stripped 0 bases from V and 3 bases from J, with 14 bases between. Germline V CDR1 and CDR2: LGHNT, FRNRAP. Here the CDR3 DNA reads TGTGCTAGTGGTTTGGTACTTCGGGGGCTCGACACTGAAGCTTTCTTT. Residues: CASGLVLRGLDTEAFF.

The chain recombines TRBV30 with TRBJ1-1; D may be TRBD1 (5 bases). CDR3 length: 13 residues. From germline, CDR1 is GTSNPN and CDR2 SVGIG (reference sequence). Trimming pared 2 bases from V and 4 bases from J, leaving 11 bases between. Written as DNA, the CDR3 is TGTGCCTGGAGTCCGACAGCGGCCACTGAAGCTTTCTTT. Translated: CAWSPTAATEAFF.

The J gene is TRBJ1-1, the V gene TRBV7-6; D perhaps matches TRBD1 (5 bases). CDR3 length equals 16 residues. V lost 1 base to trimming and J lost 0 bases, with 12 bases between them. CDR1 SGHVS and CDR2 FNYEAQ come from the germline V gene. The CDR3 DNA reads TGTGCCAGCAGCTTAGGACAGATACTCATGAACACTGAAGCTTTCTTT. Protein: CASSLGQILMNTEAFF.

As concerns this clone: The sample contains more than one DNA sequence encoding this CDR3. The chain links TRBV6-1 to TRBJ1-1; D not certain. From germline, CDR1 is MNHNS and CDR2 SASEGT. This CDR3 contains 12 residues. Trimming pared 1 base from V and 4 bases from J, leaving 4 bases between. CDR3 loop: CASSEGGTEAFF. CDR3 nucleotide sequence: TGTGCCAGCAGTGAAGGAGGCACTGAAGCTTTCTTT.

V is TRBV28 and J is TRBJ2-1; D gene ambiguous. This CDR3 has 11 residues. Trimming shortened V by 6 bases and J by 5 bases, and 5 bases separated the two germline ends. Germline V gene sequence: CDR1 MDHEN, CDR2 SYDVKM. The CDR3 DNA is TGTGCCAGCAGCCGGCACAATGAGCAGTTCTTC. It codes for CASSRHNEQFF. Variable domain in full (rest from reference TRBV28 and TRBJ2-1): DVKVTQSSRYLVKRTGEKVFLECVQDMDHENMFWYRQDPGLGLRLIYFSYDVKMKEKGDIPEGYSVSREKKERFSLILESASTNQTSMYLCASSRHNEQFFGPGTRLTVL.

The chain links TRBV6-5 to TRBJ1-2, with TRBD1 matching 10 bases. Germline V gene data show CDR1 as MNHEY and CDR2 as SVGAGI. This CDR3 has 15 residues. V was clipped by 2 bases and J by 7 bases; unmatched bases: 7. CDR3 DNA sequence: TGTGCCAGCAGTTACGTAACCGGGACAGGGGCTGGCTACACCTTC. Encoded protein: CASSYVTGTGAGYTF.

This chain links TRBV5-6 with TRBJ2-3, with D uncertain. This CDR3 is built from 14 residues. The germline V gene encodes CDR1 SGHDT and CDR2 YYEEEE. Between the trimmed V and J ends, which lost 3 bases and 3 bases, there was a span of 11 bases. The CDR3 DNA is TGTGCCAGCAGCTCGACTGCTGGAACAGATACGCAGTATTTT. This codes for CASSSTAGTDTQYF.

V and J are TRBV20-1 and TRBJ1-2; 9 positions match TRBD1. This CDR3 is built from 15 residues. From germline, CDR1 is DFQATT and CDR2 SNEGSKA (reference sequence). Trimming cost V 3 bases and J 7 bases; bases outside gene matches: 12. CDR3 residues: CSASQQGARKGGYTF. CDR3 sequence (DNA): TGCAGTGCTAGTCAACAGGGGGCGCGTAAGGGTGGCTACACCTTC.

This chain links TRBV6-2 or TRBV6-3 with TRBJ2-3; D not resolved. CDR3 length: 12 residues. Deletions cut 6 bases from V and 0 bases from J, with 4 bases between. Germline V gives CDR1 MNHEY, CDR2 SVGEGT. The CDR3 DNA sequence: TGTGCCAGCAGCCTTAGCACAGATACGCAGTATTTT. Residues: CASSLSTDTQYF.

J is TRBJ2-1 and V is TRBV19, with 10 bases matching TRBD2. The CDR3 runs 15 residues. Trimming removed 3 bases from V and 6 bases from J; junction bases left unmatched: 5. Germline lookup yields CDR1 LNHDA and CDR2 SQIVND (reference sequence). CDR3 bases: TGTGCCAGTAGTATTGGACTAGCGGCGATCAATGAGCAGTTCTTC. Residues: CASSIGLAAINEQFF.

The chain employs TRBV27 and TRBJ1-2; 7 positions agree with TRBD1. This CDR3 contains 14 residues. Germline V CDR1 and CDR2: MNHEY, SMNVEV (reference sequence). The V and J ends lost 3 bases and 6 bases, in that order; junction bases with no gene match: 7. The CDR3 here is CASSFLPTGDGYTF. As DNA, the CDR3 is TGTGCCAGCAGTTTTCTCCCAACAGGGGATGGCTACACCTTC.

The V gene is TRBV7-8, the J gene TRBJ2-1; D not resolved. Trimming took 1 base from V and 2 from J, leaving 9 bases between them. The CDR3 is made up of 15 amino acids. Germline values: CDR1 SGHVS, CDR2 FQNEAQ. As DNA, the CDR3 is TGTGCCAGCAGCTTAGAGGCGGTGGCCTACAATGAGCAGTTCTTC. It specifies CASSLEAVAYNEQFF.

V usage is TRBV7-9 and J usage is TRBJ2-2; 9 positions agree with TRBD2. V trimming: 6 bases; J trimming: 7 bases; junction bases outside the gene matches: 9. CDR3 length: 15 amino acids. Germline CDR1 reads SEHNR; CDR2 reads FQNEAQ (reference sequence). Written as DNA, the CDR3 is TGTGCCAGCAGAGATAAAGCGGGAGGTGGCGGGGAGCTGTTTTTT. It is translated as CASRDKAGGGGELFF.

CDR3 in amino acids: CASSSTDMETQYF. CDR3 nucleotide sequence: TGTGCCAGCAGCTCCACCGATATGGAGACCCAGTACTTC. The chain couples TRBV7-2 to TRBJ2-5, with D uncertain. Germline V gene data show CDR1 as SGHTA and CDR2 as FQGNSA. The ends were cut back, 4 bases at V and 5 bases at J, with 11 bases in the middle. The CDR3 is 13 amino acids.

V usage is TRBV28 and J usage is TRBJ2-7; weak D call: TRBD2 (6 bases). Germline CDR1 MDHEN, CDR2 SYDVKM. The CDR3 loop spans 14 amino acids. Between the trimmed V and J ends, which lost 5 bases and 3 bases, there was a span of 14 bases. The CDR3 DNA reads TGTGCCAGCAGTGTGGGGGGAAGGGACTACGAGCAGTACTTC. It is translated as CASSVGGRDYEQYF.

The J gene is TRBJ2-4, the V gene TRBV25-1; 7 nucleotides agree with TRBD1. CDR1 and CDR2 from the germline V gene are MGHDK and SYGVNS. The V and J ends lost 4 bases and 4 bases, in that order; junction bases with no gene match: 4. The CDR3 has 14 residues. CDR3 amino acids: CASSVPGQKNIQYF. The CDR3 region has the DNA TGTGCCAGCAGTGTCCCGGGACAGAAAAACATTCAGTACTTC.

The CDR3 reads CALNPNTEAFF. The CDR3 bases are TGTGCCTTGAACCCGAACACTGAAGCTTTCTTT. The chain couples TRBV30 to TRBJ1-1; D call uncertain. CDR1 and CDR2 (germline): GTSNPN, SVGIG (reference sequence). Deletions cut 7 bases from V and 1 base from J, with 7 bases between. CDR3 length: 11 residues.

The chain is built from TRBV4-1 and TRBJ1-3; D is ambiguous. Trimming took off 4 bases at V and 4 bases at J, with 17 bases between the two ends. The CDR3 runs to 16 residues. From germline, CDR1 is MGHRA and CDR2 YSYEKL. CDR3 protein: CASSLRHQVEGNTIYF. The CDR3 DNA sequence: TGCGCCAGCAGCCTTCGACACCAAGTAGAGGGAAACACCATATATTTT.

This rearrangement joins TRBV29-1 to TRBJ2-1, with D perhaps TRBD1 (6 bases). This CDR3 spans 15 amino acids. Germline V gene lookup returns CDR1 SQVTM and CDR2 ANQGSEA. The V end was cut by 1 base, the J end by 4 bases, with 14 bases between. CDR3: CSVEARGGTYNEQFF. The CDR3 DNA reads TGCAGCGTTGAAGCTCGAGGGGGAACTTACAATGAGCAGTTCTTC.

The CDR3 sequence is CASSLGASSSEQFF. Written as DNA, the CDR3 is TGCGCCAGCAGCTTGGGGGCGAGTTCTAGTGAGCAGTTCTTC. The chain is built from TRBV5-1 and TRBJ2-1; D is undetermined. Trimming took off 0 bases at V and 9 bases at J, with 13 bases between the two ends. The CDR3 runs to 14 residues. CDR1 and CDR2 (germline): SGHRS, YFSETQ.

The chain recombines TRBV11-3 with TRBJ1-2; 9 positions match TRBD1. With V trimmed by 5 bases and J by 0 bases, 7 bases remained unmatched. The germline V gene encodes CDR1 SGHNT and CDR2 YENEEA. This CDR3 spans 16 amino acids. CDR3 residues: CASSLHRDRANYGYTF. The CDR3 DNA reads as TGTGCCAGCAGCCTCCACCGGGACAGGGCTAACTATGGCTACACCTTC.

J is TRBJ1-6 and V is TRBV2; 9 bases match TRBD1. Losses at the gene ends were 2 bases for V and 9 bases for J; bases not matched to a gene: 5. This CDR3 is built from 15 residues. In germline, CDR1 is SNHLY, CDR2 FYNNEI. The CDR3 is CASSEWTGEGSPLHF. In DNA, the CDR3 is TGTGCCAGCAGTGAATGGACAGGGGAGGGTTCACCCCTCCACTTT.